A single sample is the source of the 8 T cell receptor beta chains below, sequenced in a study of T-cell memory formation after mild COVID-19. TCRdb called the 5' RACE reads again in MiXCR, with one record for every CDR3 protein. The data hold nearly 250,000 distinct CDR3 sequences, with approximately 15% observed a single time. The sequencing sample was made of PBMCs or a T cell subset sorted from them (not recorded which). All receptors come from an adult woman who had mild COVID-19 (a few samples of this study predate the infection). Cell type and time point are not known.

The V and J genes are TRBV29-1 and TRBJ2-2; 9 bases align to TRBD1. In germline, CDR1 is SQVTM, CDR2 ANQGSEA. V gave up 6 bases and J gave up 1 base; unmatched junction bases: 6. This CDR3 is built from 15 residues. Here the CDR3 DNA reads TGCAGCGTGAAGATGGGACAGGGGAACACCGGGGAGCTGTTTTTT. Translation gives CSVKMGQGNTGELFF.

This clonotype was seen ten or more times. This chain links TRBV5-5 with TRBJ1-1, with D unclear. Trimming took 4 bases from V and 1 from J, leaving 11 bases between them. From germline, CDR1 is SGHKS and CDR2 YYEKEE (reference sequence). The CDR3 covers 14 residues. In DNA form, the CDR3 reads TGTGCCAGCAGCATATTGGCCGGGAACACTGAAGCTTTCTTT. Translated: CASSILAGNTEAFF.

This clonotype was detected a few times. This rearrangement joins TRBV7-2 to TRBJ2-4; D is perhaps TRBD1 or TRBD2 (5 bases each). Trimming cost V 0 bases and J 2 bases, with 11 bases left between them. Germline V gene sequence: CDR1 SGHTA, CDR2 FQGNSA. The CDR3 loop spans 16 amino acids. CDR3 loop: CASSLAPGASKNIQYF. The CDR3, as DNA: TGTGCCAGCAGCTTAGCTCCCGGGGCCTCCAAAAACATTCAGTACTTC. The complete variable domain, with remaining parts taken from reference TRBV7-2 and TRBJ2-4, reads GAGVSQSPSNKVTEKGKDVELRCDPISGHTALYWYRQSLGQGLEFLIYFQGNSAPDKSGLPSDRFSAERTGGSVSTLTIQRTQQEDSAVYLCASSLAPGASKNIQYFGAGTRLSVL.

The table lists this clonotype with a few counts. The genes are TRBV7-2 and TRBJ2-1; TRBD2 might be the D (6 bases). The CDR3 runs 13 residues. The V end was cut by 5 bases, the J end by 8 bases, with 13 bases between. Germline V CDR1 and CDR2: SGHTA, FQGNSA. In DNA form, the CDR3 reads TGTGCCAGCAGCCCAGGGAGGCGCCATGAGCAGTTCTTC. Its translation is CASSPGRRHEQFF.

The chain combines TRBV7-3 with TRBJ2-1; D gene uncertain. This CDR3 spans 16 amino acids. CDR1 is SGHTA, CDR2 FQGTGA, per germline. V shed 2 bases and J shed 5 bases, with 16 bases lying between them. The CDR3 DNA reads TGTGCCAGCAGCTTATCGGCGGCCCAGCCGAACAATGAGCAGTTCTTC. Its translation: CASSLSAAQPNNEQFF.

The chain is built from TRBV18 and TRBJ2-7; D might be TRBD2 (5 bases). In germline, CDR1 is KGHSH, CDR2 LQKENI. Trimming shortened V by 2 bases and J by 2 bases, and 10 bases separated the two germline ends. This CDR3 comprises 14 residues. The CDR3 reads CASSPSEGPYEQYF. The CDR3 region has the DNA TGTGCCAGCTCACCATCAGAGGGCCCCTACGAGCAGTACTTC.

This clonotype has only a few counts. An end of the junction differs from the germline gene, which may be a read error. The chain employs TRBV20-1 and TRBJ2-3, with D possibly TRBD2 on 6 matching bases. Germline V gives CDR1 DFQATT, CDR2 SNEGSKA (reference sequence). This CDR3 has 17 amino acids. The CDR3 nucleotides are TGCAGTGCCAGAGGGCGGGGTCTTCAAAGGACCACAGATACGCAGTATTTT. This gives the protein CSARGRGLQRTTDTQYF.

V and J are TRBV5-1 and TRBJ2-7, with 7 nucleotides matching TRBD1. There are 13 residues in the CDR3. V lost 1 base and J lost 5; bases outside the gene matches: 3. Germline CDR1 and CDR2: SGHRS and YFSETQ. CDR3 nucleotides: TGCGCCAGCAGCTTGACAGGGGCCAACGAGCAGTACTTC. Translated: CASSLTGANEQYF.